Following are 10 T cell receptor beta chains from one sample sequenced in a study of cytomegalovirus exposure and HLA in healthy donors. Amplification used 60 Vbeta primers and 13 Jbeta primers. Profiling relied on immunoSEQ multiplex PCR, and the TCRdb table lists in-frame clones only, not all of them. The sample carries about 150,000 clones, 80% recorded once. The specimen sequenced was PBMCs. Receptors originate from a young man in good health and CMV-seropositive.

This chain joins TRBV5-1 and TRBJ1-1, with 8 bases aligning to TRBD1. J lost 5 bases, V lost 2 bases, and 8 bases had no gene match. The CDR3 extends over 15 amino acids. From germline, CDR1 is SGHRS and CDR2 YFSETQ. CDR3 residues: CASSFGTGPGTEAFF. The DNA of the CDR3 is TGCGCCAGCAGCTTCGGGACAGGTCCGGGGACTGAAGCTTTCTTT.

The gene calls are TRBV30 and TRBJ2-7, with a weak D call TRBD2 (5 bases). The CDR3 contains 13 residues. Per the germline V gene, CDR1 is GTSNPN and CDR2 is SVGIG (reference sequence). V lost 3 bases and J 3 bases, leaving 12 bases between the germline ends. CDR3 nucleotides: TGTGCCTGGAGAGGCGGGCCTGACTACGAGCAGTACTTC. This encodes CAWRGGPDYEQYF.

V and J are TRBV10-3 and TRBJ2-3; a weak D match, TRBD1 (7 bases). The CDR3 totals 15 residues. Trimming cost V 5 bases and J 0 bases, with 12 bases left between them. Per the germline V gene, CDR1 is ENHRY and CDR2 is SYGVKD. The CDR3 loop is CAISRTGGSTDTQYF. DNA for the CDR3: TGTGCCATCAGTAGGACAGGAGGGAGCACAGATACGCAGTATTTT.

The chain has TRBV9 and TRBJ2-3, with D possibly being TRBD2 (6 bases). Germline CDR1 and CDR2: SGDLS and YYNGEE. The CDR3 is 16 residues long. V was pared by 2 bases and J by 2 bases, with 15 bases between. The CDR3 is CASSVGGVLVTDTQYF. The DNA of the CDR3 is TGTGCCAGCAGCGTCGGCGGGGTCTTGGTCACAGATACGCAGTATTTT.

A remark on this clone: This sample also contains other DNA sequences that code for the same CDR3. The chain employs TRBV5-1 and TRBJ2-1, with 9 bases that match TRBD2. CDR1 SGHRS and CDR2 YFSETQ come from the germline V gene. V gave up 5 bases and J gave up 10 bases; unmatched junction bases: 19. CDR3 length: 17 residues. As DNA, the CDR3 is TGCGCCAGCAGTTCTGGGGTCAGCGGGGGGCAACTCAACGAGCAGTTCTTC. It translates to CASSSGVSGGQLNEQFF.

Only a few counts were recorded for this clone. Other DNA sequences in this specimen translate into the identical CDR3. The rearrangement joins TRBV9 to TRBJ1-2, with D tentatively TRBD1 (6 bases). The V end was cut by 0 bases, the J end by 2 bases, with 11 bases between. The germline gives CDR1 SGDLS, CDR2 YYNGEE. The CDR3 is made up of 15 amino acids. Written as DNA, the CDR3 is TGTGCCAGCAGCGTAGTGGGACACGCCAACTATGGCTACACCTTC. Its translation is CASSVVGHANYGYTF. The complete variable domain, with remaining parts taken from reference TRBV9 and TRBJ1-2, reads DSGVTQTPKHLITATGQRVTLRCSPRSGDLSVYWYQQSLDQGLQFLIQYYNGEERAKGNILERFSAQQFPDLHSELNLSSLELGDSALYFCASSVVGHANYGYTFGSGTRLTVV.

CDR3 amino acids: CASSVGLAARELFF. Here the CDR3 DNA reads TGTGCCAGCAGTGTGGGACTAGCGGCGCGGGAGCTGTTTTTT. V is TRBV2 and J is TRBJ2-2, with 11 bases aligning to TRBD2. Germline values: CDR1 SNHLY, CDR2 FYNNEI. V dropped 4 bases and J dropped 9; count of bases not matched to a gene: 4. The CDR3 contains 14 residues.

The V and J genes are TRBV28 and TRBJ1-2, with D tentatively TRBD1 (6 bases). CDR3 size: 16 residues. Germline lookup yields CDR1 MDHEN and CDR2 SYDVKM. Trimming removed 3 bases at V and 2 bases at J, with 16 bases between. CDR3 DNA sequence: TGTGCCAGCAGTTTGAGTCTCGGACAGATCAACTATGGCTACACCTTC. Translating it yields CASSLSLGQINYGYTF.

CDR3 residues: CASSLGPNTDTQYF. CDR3 DNA sequence: TGTGCCAGCAGCTTAGGGCCCAATACAGATACGCAGTATTTT. The chain combines TRBV7-2 with TRBJ2-3; D gene unclear. V lost 1 base and J lost 3, with 8 bases in between. From germline, CDR1 is SGHTA and CDR2 FQGNSA. The CDR3 spans 14 residues.

The chain is built from TRBV19 and TRBJ1-1; no reliable D call. CDR1 LNHDA and CDR2 SQIVND come from the germline V gene (reference sequence). V shed 9 bases and J shed 0 bases, with 11 bases lying between them. This CDR3 spans 13 amino acids. This CDR3 reads CASHRGVNTEAFF. For the CDR3, the DNA is TGTGCCAGCCATAGAGGCGTGAACACTGAAGCTTTCTTT.